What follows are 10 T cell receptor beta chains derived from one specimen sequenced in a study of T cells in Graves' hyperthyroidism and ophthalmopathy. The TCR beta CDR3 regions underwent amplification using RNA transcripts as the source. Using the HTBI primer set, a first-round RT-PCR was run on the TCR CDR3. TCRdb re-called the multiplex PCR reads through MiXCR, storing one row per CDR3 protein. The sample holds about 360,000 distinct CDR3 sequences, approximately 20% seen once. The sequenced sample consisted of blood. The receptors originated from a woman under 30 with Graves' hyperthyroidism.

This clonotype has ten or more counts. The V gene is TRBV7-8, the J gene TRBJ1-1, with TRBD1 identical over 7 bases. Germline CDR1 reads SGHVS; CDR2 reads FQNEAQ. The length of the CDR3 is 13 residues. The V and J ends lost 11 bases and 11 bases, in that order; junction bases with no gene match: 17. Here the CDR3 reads CAVGPRGGGRAFF. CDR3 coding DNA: TGTGCCGTGGGCCCTAGAGGGGGCGGTAGGGCTTTCTTT. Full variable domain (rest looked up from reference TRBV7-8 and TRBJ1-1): GAGVSQSPRYKVAKRGQDVALRCDPISGHVSLFWYQQALGQGPEFLTYFQNEAQLDKSGLPSDRFFAERPEGSVSTLKIQRTQQEDSAVYLCAVGPRGGGRAFFGQGTRLTVV.

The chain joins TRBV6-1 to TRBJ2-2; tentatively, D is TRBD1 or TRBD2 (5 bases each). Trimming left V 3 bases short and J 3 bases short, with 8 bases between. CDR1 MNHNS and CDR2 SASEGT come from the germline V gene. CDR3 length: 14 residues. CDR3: CASSEGRDTGELFF. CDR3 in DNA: TGTGCCAGCAGTGAGGGACGGGACACCGGGGAGCTGTTTTTT.

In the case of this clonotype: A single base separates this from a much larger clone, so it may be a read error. CDR3 amino acids: CPSSGGRVNTEAFF. CDR3 sequence (DNA): TGTCCCAGCAGTGGTGGCAGGGTGAACACTGAAGCTTTCTTT. The chain is built from TRBV2 and TRBJ1-1; D is perhaps TRBD1 (5 bases). Germline loops: CDR1 SNHLY, CDR2 FYNNEI. CDR3 length equals 14 residues.

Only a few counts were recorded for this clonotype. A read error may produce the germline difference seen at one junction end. CDR3 nucleotides: TGTGCCAGCAGCGACGGGACACATAGCGATCAGCCCCAGCATTTT. Translation: CASSDGTHSDQPQHF. This chain links TRBV9 with TRBJ1-5, with D tentatively TRBD1 (6 bases). Germline V CDR1 and CDR2: SGDLS, YYNGEE. CDR3 size: 15 residues.

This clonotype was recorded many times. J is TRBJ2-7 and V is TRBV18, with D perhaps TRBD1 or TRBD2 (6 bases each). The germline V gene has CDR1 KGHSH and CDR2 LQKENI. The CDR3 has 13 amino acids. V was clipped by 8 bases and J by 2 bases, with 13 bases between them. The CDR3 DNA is TGTGCCAGCAGTTACAGGGAGGCCTACGAGCAGTACTTC. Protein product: CASSYREAYEQYF. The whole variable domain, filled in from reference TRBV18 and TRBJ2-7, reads NAGVMQNPRHLVRRRGQEARLRCSPMKGHSHVYWYRQLPEEGLKFMVYLQKENIIDESGMPKERFSAEFPKEGPSILRIQQVVRGDSAAYFCASSYREAYEQYFGPGTRLTVT.

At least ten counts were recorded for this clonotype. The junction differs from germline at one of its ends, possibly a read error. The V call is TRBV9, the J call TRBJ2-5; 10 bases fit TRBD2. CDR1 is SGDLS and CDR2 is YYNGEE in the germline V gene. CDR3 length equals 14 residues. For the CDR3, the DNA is TGCGCCAGCAGTGTAGCGGGGGGACAAGAGACCCAGTACTTC. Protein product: CASSVAGGQETQYF.

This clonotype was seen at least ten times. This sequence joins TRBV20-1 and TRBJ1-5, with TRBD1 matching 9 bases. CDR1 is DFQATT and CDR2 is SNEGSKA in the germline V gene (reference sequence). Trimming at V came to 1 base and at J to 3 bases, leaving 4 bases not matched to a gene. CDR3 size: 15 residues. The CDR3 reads CSARGTGAFNQPQHF. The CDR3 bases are TGCAGTGCTAGAGGGACAGGGGCCTTCAATCAGCCCCAGCATTTT.

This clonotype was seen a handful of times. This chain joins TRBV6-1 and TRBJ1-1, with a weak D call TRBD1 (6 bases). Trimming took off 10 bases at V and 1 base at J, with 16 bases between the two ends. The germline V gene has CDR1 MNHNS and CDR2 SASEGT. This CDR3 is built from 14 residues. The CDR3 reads CATKGGTGNTEAFF. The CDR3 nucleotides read TGTGCCACGAAGGGGGGGACTGGGAACACTGAAGCTTTCTTT.

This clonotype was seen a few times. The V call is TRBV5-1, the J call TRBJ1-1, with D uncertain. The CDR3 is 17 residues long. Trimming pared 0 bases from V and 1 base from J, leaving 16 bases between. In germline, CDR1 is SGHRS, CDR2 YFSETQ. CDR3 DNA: TGCGCCAGCAGCTTGGCCAAGGAGAGGCTCGCGAACACTGAAGCTTTCTTT. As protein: CASSLAKERLANTEAFF.

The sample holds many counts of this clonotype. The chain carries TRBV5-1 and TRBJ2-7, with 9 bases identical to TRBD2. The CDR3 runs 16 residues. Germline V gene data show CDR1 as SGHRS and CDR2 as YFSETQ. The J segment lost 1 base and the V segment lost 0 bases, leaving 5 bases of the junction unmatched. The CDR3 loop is CASSLVPSGKSYEQYF. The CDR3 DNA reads TGCGCCAGCAGCTTGGTTCCTAGCGGGAAGTCCTACGAGCAGTACTTC.